Described below is a single T cell receptor beta chain sequence and its context. Its specificity is not known. The sample originates from a study of vaccination and CD4 T cells after COVID-19. In the study overall: Some control cultures received a CEFX pool, which served as the positive control. Others received an HIV-1 Nef pool or no peptide.

Study-wide results and caveats: In convalescent patients, a median roughly 90% of reactive clones appeared only post-vaccination.

Documented treatment: roughly 10-day PBMC culture with coronavirus spike peptide pools or control peptides (ViraFEST assay). The study sequenced cultured CD4+ T cell DNA using the Oncomine TCR Beta short-read assay. One entry per CDR3 protein, called by TCRdb with MiXCR from the PCR reads. The table includes about 3,000 distinct CDR3 sequences, 30% detected once. V was shortened by 2 bases and J by 5 bases, with 18 bases between the two germline ends. The CDR3 totals 16 residues. CDR1 is MGHRA and CDR2 is YSYEKL in the germline V gene. The receptor's source is a human donor who had recovered from COVID-19. The chain has TRBV4-1 and TRBJ2-5; D not certain. The sample in question was CD4+ T cells from blood, cultured in vitro, obtained after SARS-CoV-2 vaccination. In nucleotides, the CDR3 is TGCGCCAGCAGCCAAACCGGACGTCCCTTGGGTGAGACCCAGTACTTC. The encoded protein is CASSQTGRPLGETQYF.